This TCR beta chain was observed in a study of OX40 agonist ivuxolimab in advanced cancers. Study summary: The treatment was a fully human IgG2 OX40 agonist, ivuxolimab.

This CDR3 is 13 amino acids long. V lost 3 bases, J lost 8 bases, and 10 bases lay in between. CDR1 and CDR2 (germline): MDHEN, SYDVKM. This table comes from immunoSEQ multiplex PCR, and its TCRdb copy is limited to in-frame clones, with some not included. Of some 52,000 clones listed, approximately 88% are singletons. Sequenced material: CD4+ or CD8+ T cells sorted from blood, taken in a trial of the OX40 agonist ivuxolimab. The rearrangement uses TRBV28 and TRBJ1-4; D not resolved. The TCR sequence derives from an adult with an advanced solid tumor such as melanoma, head and neck, liver or kidney cancer. CDR3 amino acids: CASSLAPAEKLFF. CDR3 sequence (DNA): TGTGCCAGCAGTTTGGCCCCGGCAGAAAAACTGTTTTTT.